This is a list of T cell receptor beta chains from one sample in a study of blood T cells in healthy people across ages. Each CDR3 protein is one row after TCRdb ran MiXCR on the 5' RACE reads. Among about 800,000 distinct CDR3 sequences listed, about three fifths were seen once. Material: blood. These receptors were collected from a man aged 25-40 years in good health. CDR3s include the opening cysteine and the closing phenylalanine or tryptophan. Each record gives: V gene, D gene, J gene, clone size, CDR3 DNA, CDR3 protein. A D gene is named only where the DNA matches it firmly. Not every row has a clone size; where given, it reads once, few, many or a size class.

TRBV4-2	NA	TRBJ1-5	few	TGTGCCAGCGGGGGGTCGTATAGCAATCAGCCCCAGCATTTT	CASGGSYSNQPQHF
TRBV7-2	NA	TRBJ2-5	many	TGTGCCAGCAGCCCTAGGGCTGGGGAGACCCAGTACTTC	CASSPRAGETQYF
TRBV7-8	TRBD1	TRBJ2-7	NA	TGTGCCAGCAGCTCTGGCCGTGGACAGGGATCCTACGAGCAGTACTTC	CASSSGRGQGSYEQYF
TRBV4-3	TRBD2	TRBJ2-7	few	TGCGCCAGCAGCCAAGATTCTAGCGGAGGATACGAGCAGTACTTC	CASSQDSSGGYEQYF
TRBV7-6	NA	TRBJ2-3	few	TGTGCCAGCAGCTCTATGGGAACAGATACGCAGTATTTT	CASSSMGTDTQYF
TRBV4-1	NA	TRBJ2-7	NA	TGCGCCAGCAGCCAAGGATACGGATCCTACGAGCAGTACTTC	CASSQGYGSYEQYF
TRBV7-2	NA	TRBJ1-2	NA	TGTGCCAGCAGCTTAGTACTGGGGACCACCTTC	CASSLVLGTTF
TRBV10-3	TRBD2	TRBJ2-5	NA	TGTGCCATCAGAACCACTAGCGGCCAGGGAGAGACCCAGTACTTC	CAIRTTSGQGETQYF
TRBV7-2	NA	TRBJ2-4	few	TGTGCCAGCAGGGGGCCAGGAAACATTCAGTACTTC	CASRGPGNIQYF
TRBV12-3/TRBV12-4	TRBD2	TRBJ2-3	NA	TGTGCCACCAACCTCCGGACTAGTCTGGCAGATACGCAGTATTTT	CATNLRTSLADTQYF
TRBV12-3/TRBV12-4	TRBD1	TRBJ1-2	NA	TGTGCCAGCAGTTTAAGGAGGACAGGGGGCGATGGCTACACCTTC	CASSLRRTGGDGYTF
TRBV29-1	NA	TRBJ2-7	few	TGCAGCGTTCTATACGGTGGTTCCTCCTACGAGCAGTACTTC	CSVLYGGSSYEQYF
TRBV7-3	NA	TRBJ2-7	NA	TGTGCCAGCAGAGAACCGCCCAACCCGGAGGGCTACGAGCAGTACTTC	CASREPPNPEGYEQYF
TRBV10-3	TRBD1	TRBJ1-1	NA	TGTGCCATCAGGGGACAGGGGGATACTGAAGCTTTCTTT	CAIRGQGDTEAFF
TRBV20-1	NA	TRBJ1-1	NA	TGCAGTGCTAGACTACCTACGGGCACTGAAGCTTTCTTT	CSARLPTGTEAFF
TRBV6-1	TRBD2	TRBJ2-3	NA	TGTGCCAGCAGTGAACAGACTAGCGGGGGTACGCAGTATTTT	CASSEQTSGGTQYF
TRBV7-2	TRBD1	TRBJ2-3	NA	TGTGCCAGCAGCCGACAGGGGTCTTACACAGATACGCAGTATTTT	CASSRQGSYTDTQYF
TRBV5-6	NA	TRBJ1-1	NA	TGTGCCAGCAGCTTTGGTGGCCTTGAAGCTTTCTTT	CASSFGGLEAFF
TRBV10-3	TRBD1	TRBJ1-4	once	TGTGCCACGAGGAGTAGGACAGGGGCAACTAATGAAAAACTGTTTTTT	CATRSRTGATNEKLFF
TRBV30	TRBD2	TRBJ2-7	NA	TGTGCCTTTCTAGCGGATACCTACGAGCAGTACTTC	CAFLADTYEQYF
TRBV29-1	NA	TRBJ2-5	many	TGCAGCGTTGTGAGGGGACAAGAGACCCAGTACTTC	CSVVRGQETQYF
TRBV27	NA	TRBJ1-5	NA	TGTGCCAGCAGTCCCTGGGGGGGGGGCCTACATCAGCCCCAGCATTTT	CASSPWGGGLHQPQHF
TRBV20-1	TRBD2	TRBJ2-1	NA	TGCAGTGCTACCTCCCCGGGGGGTTTCCGTAATGAGCAGTTCTTC	CSATSPGGFRNEQFF
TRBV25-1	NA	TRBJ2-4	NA	TGTGCCAGCAGTGAGGTTGGTTCATTAAACATTCAGTACTTC	CASSEVGSLNIQYF
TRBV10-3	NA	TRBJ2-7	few	TGTGCCATCAGTGACGAAGCTGGGAGGAGGTACGAGCAGTACTTC	CAISDEAGRRYEQYF
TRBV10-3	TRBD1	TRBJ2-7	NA	TGTGCCATCAGCGACGGACAGGGGGCACGTTACGAGCAGTACTTC	CAISDGQGARYEQYF
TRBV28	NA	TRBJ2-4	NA	TGTGCCAGCAGTTTCCTCAATATTTGGAACATTCAGTACTTC	CASSFLNIWNIQYF
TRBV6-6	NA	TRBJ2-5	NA	TGTGCCAGCAGTTACCAGGTGGGAGTGACCCAGTACTTC	CASSYQVGVTQYF
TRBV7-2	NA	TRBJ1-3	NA	TGTGCCAGCAGCTCTGGGGGCTCTGGAAACACCATATATTTT	CASSSGGSGNTIYF
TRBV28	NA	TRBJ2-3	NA	TGTGCCAGCAGTCTACACGGTACGCAGTATTTT	CASSLHGTQYF
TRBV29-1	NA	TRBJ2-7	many	TGCAGCGTTGAAGCAGAAACTCCCGAGCAGTACTTC	CSVEAETPEQYF
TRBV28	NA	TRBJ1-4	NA	TGTGCCAGCCTGAGAGGACTTGCAACTAATGAAAAACTGTTTTTT	CASLRGLATNEKLFF
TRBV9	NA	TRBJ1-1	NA	TGTGCCAGCAGCGTAGCAGGGAAGAACACTGAAGCTTTCTTT	CASSVAGKNTEAFF
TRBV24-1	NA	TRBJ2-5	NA	TGTGCCACCAAAACAGTAGTGGGCAATGAGCAGTACTTC	CATKTVVGNEQYF
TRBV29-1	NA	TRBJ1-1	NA	TGCAGCGTTCCTAGGGGAGGGGGATTCACTGAAGCTTTCTTT	CSVPRGGGFTEAFF
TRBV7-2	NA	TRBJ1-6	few	TGTGCCAGCAGCTTATCCCGGTCTTCCCGGGATTCACCCCTCCACTTT	CASSLSRSSRDSPLHF
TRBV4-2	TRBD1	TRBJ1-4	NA	TGTGCCAGCAGCCGGCGGGCCTCCGTGGGACAGGGTAATGAAAAACTGTTTTTT	CASSRRASVGQGNEKLFF